This T cell receptor beta chain was sequenced during a study of control samples from healthy donors and cancer patients. The germline CDR1 and CDR2 sequences are LGHNA and YNFKEQ. The CDR3 has 17 amino acids. Trimming removed 4 bases at V and 1 base at J, with 17 bases between. This clone has just a few counts. TCRdb's table, derived via immunoSEQ multiplex PCR, lists solely in-frame clones and lacks some. The data contain 98,000 or so clones, about 80% of them singletons. V and J are TRBV4-2 and TRBJ1-5; possible D gene TRBD1, 5 bases. Material for sequencing was blood. The receptor's source is a man between 18 and 29 years old in good health. Written as DNA, the CDR3 is TGTGCCAGCAGCCTGACCCAAGGGGTCGGGAGCAATCAGCCCCAGCATTTT. Translating it yields CASSLTQGVGSNQPQHF.